One TCR beta chain is described in this entry. These data originate in a study of blood T cell repertoires in COVID-19. Study summary: Acute and convalescent COVID-19 samples came from the United States, Italy and Spain. The cDNA or gDNA used as material had been derived from T cells, B-cell-depleted T cells, or PBMCs.

This CDR3 region has 15 residues. Germline loops: CDR1 SGHTA, CDR2 FQGNSA. V was shortened by 1 base and J by 0 bases, with 7 bases between the two germline ends. How the authors handled the data: For nucleated cells, counts were estimated from reference gene primer amplification. Clones were sequenced by immunoSEQ multiplex PCR, and TCRdb holds only the in-frame ones, with some missing. Clonal size and the V and J genes are those of that table, whereas D and trimming came from the DNA. The sample lists over 35,000 clones, around 85% seen once, with under 40% in the top ten. Sequenced input: peripheral blood. The chain is built from TRBV7-2 and TRBJ1-5; the D is unclear. The receptor comes from a woman aged 80 or over with COVID-19, enrolled during active disease. CDR3 protein: CASSLGVLSNQPQHF. In DNA form, the CDR3 reads TGTGCCAGCAGCTTAGGAGTTCTTAGCAATCAGCCCCAGCATTTT.